One and the same sample provided the 12 T cell receptor beta chains below, sequenced in a study of T cell changes during pregnancy in multiple sclerosis. Generated by immunoSEQ multiplex PCR, the TCRdb table keeps only in-frame clones and is missing some. This sample carries 30,000 to 45,000 clones, around 92% of them seen once, and the ten largest clones take over 1%. The sequencing sample was made of PBMCs (not recorded whether the cells were cultured). The receptors here all came from a female donor with multiple sclerosis, enrolled in a pregnancy study.

This clone has a single count. The V gene is TRBV7-3, the J gene TRBJ2-5; a possible D gene is TRBD2 (6 bases). V was clipped by 5 bases and J by 5 bases, with 15 bases between them. Germline V gene data show CDR1 as SGHTA and CDR2 as FQGTGA. The CDR3 runs to 14 residues. CDR3 sequence: CASSPTGRGETQYF. Written as DNA, the CDR3 is TGTGCCAGCAGCCCCACCGGCCGGGGGGAGACCCAGTACTTC.

This clone was detected once. The chain employs TRBV11-2 and TRBJ1-5; D is uncertain. Germline loops: CDR1 SGHAT, CDR2 FQNNGV. V was shortened by 1 base and J by 8 bases, with 9 bases between the two germline ends. The CDR3 extends over 13 amino acids. The CDR3 bases are TGTGCCAGCAGCTTAGCAGGAACAGAGCCCCAGCATTTT. Translation gives CASSLAGTEPQHF.

This chain connects TRBV5-1 to TRBJ2-3, with 8 bases that match TRBD1. The CDR3 runs 15 residues. Germline CDR1 is SGHRS and CDR2 is YFSETQ. J lost 4 bases, V lost 3 bases, and 7 bases had no gene match. CDR3 in DNA: TGCGCCAGCAGCTCGACAGGGGTGAGGGCAGATACGCAGTATTTT. Translation: CASSSTGVRADTQYF.

This chain uses TRBV18 with TRBJ1-1; a possible D gene is TRBD1 (5 bases). CDR3 length equals 15 residues. In germline, CDR1 is KGHSH, CDR2 LQKENI. V lost 1 base, J lost 5 bases, and 14 bases lay in between. The CDR3 nucleotides read TGTGCCAGCTCACCACTATCCGGCGAGGGGACTGAAGCTTTCTTT. Amino acid sequence: CASSPLSGEGTEAFF.

The chain is built from TRBV19 and TRBJ2-2; D is perhaps TRBD2 (6 bases). V was clipped by 4 bases and J by 5 bases, with 14 bases between them. The germline gives CDR1 LNHDA, CDR2 SQIVND (reference sequence). The CDR3 has 15 residues. The CDR3 DNA is TGTGCCAGTAGTACCCGGAGGGGAGGTACCGGGGAGCTGTTTTTT. It yields the protein CASSTRRGGTGELFF.

The chain couples TRBV7-2 to TRBJ2-2; D gene uncertain. Germline V gives CDR1 SGHTA, CDR2 FQGNSA. V was clipped by 3 bases and J by 6 bases, with 8 bases between them. The CDR3 spans 13 residues. In nucleotides, the CDR3 is TGTGCCAGCAGCTTTAGTGAAGCCGGGGAGCTGTTTTTT. Translation: CASSFSEAGELFF.

The genes are TRBV6-5 and TRBJ2-7; the D is unclear. The germline V gene has CDR1 MNHEY and CDR2 SVGAGI. V was shortened by 0 bases and J by 1 base, with 4 bases between the two germline ends. This CDR3 region has 13 residues. CDR3 nucleotide sequence: TGTGCCAGCAGTTACTCGACATCCTACGAGCAGTACTTC. Translation gives CASSYSTSYEQYF.

The chain carries TRBV13 and TRBJ1-4; TRBD1 agrees at 7 bases. This CDR3 has 14 residues. Trimming took 3 bases from V and 8 from J; bases not matched to a gene: 6. In germline, CDR1 is PRHDT, CDR2 FYEKMQ (reference sequence). CDR3 amino acids: CASSFGQGGEKLFF. The CDR3 DNA follows: TGTGCCAGCAGCTTCGGGCAGGGGGGAGAAAAACTGTTTTTT.

This clone was detected only once. The chain is built from TRBV28 and TRBJ1-2; D is unresolved. This CDR3 spans 14 amino acids. Germline V lookup: CDR1 MDHEN, CDR2 SYDVKM. V was cut by 2 bases and J by 5 bases, with 12 bases left in between. CDR3 DNA: TGTGCCAGCAGTTTAGGAGCCTTGGGGTATGGCTACACCTTC. It translates to CASSLGALGYGYTF.

The V call is TRBV6-5, the J call TRBJ1-2, with 7 positions matching TRBD1. The V gene's germline CDR1 is MNHEY and CDR2 SVGAGI. This CDR3 spans 13 amino acids. V shed 5 bases, J shed 6 bases, and the junction held 6 bases outside the gene matches. The CDR3 sequence: CASSRQGLHGYTF. The DNA of the CDR3 is TGTGCCAGCAGTCGACAGGGTTTACATGGCTACACCTTC.

This sequence joins TRBV27 and TRBJ2-7, with D possibly TRBD2 on 6 matching bases. Trimming removed 3 bases from V and 5 bases from J, with 14 bases in between. The CDR3 length is 14 residues. Germline values: CDR1 MNHEY, CDR2 SMNVEV (reference sequence). The CDR3 spells CASSFAGSDHEQYF. As DNA, the CDR3 is TGTGCCAGCAGTTTCGCCGGGAGCGACCACGAGCAGTACTTC.

The table lists this clone with a few counts. The chain has TRBV2 and TRBJ2-7; 8 bases match TRBD1. CDR1 is SNHLY, CDR2 FYNNEI, per germline. The junction had 2 bases not matched to a gene; V was cut back by 2 bases and J by 2 bases. The CDR3 consists of 14 residues. CDR3 DNA: TGTGCCAGCAGTGAACAGGGGGCAACCTACGAGCAGTACTTC. This translates into CASSEQGATYEQYF. The full variable domain, rest sourced from reference TRBV2 and TRBJ2-7, is EPEVTQTPSHQVTQMGQEVILRCVPISNHLYFYWYRQILGQKVEFLVSFYNNEISEKSEIFDDQFSVERPDGSNFTLKIRSTKLEDSAMYFCASSEQGATYEQYFGPGTRLTVT.